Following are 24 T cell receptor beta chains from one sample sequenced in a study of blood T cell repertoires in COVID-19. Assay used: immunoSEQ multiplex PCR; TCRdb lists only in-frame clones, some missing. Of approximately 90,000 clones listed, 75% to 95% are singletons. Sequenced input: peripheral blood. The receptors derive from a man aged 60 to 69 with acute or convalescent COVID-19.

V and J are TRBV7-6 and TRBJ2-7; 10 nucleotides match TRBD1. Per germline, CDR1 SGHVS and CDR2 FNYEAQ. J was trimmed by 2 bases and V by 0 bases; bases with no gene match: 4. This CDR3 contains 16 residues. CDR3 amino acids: CASSLASGTGAYEQYV. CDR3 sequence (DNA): TGTGCCAGCAGCTTAGCGTCCGGGACAGGGGCCTACGAGCAGTACGTC.

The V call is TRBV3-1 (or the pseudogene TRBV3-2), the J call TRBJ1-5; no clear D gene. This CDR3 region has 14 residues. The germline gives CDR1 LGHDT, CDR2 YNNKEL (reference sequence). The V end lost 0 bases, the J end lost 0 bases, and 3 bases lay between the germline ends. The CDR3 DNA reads TGTGCCAGCAGCCAAGAGGCTAGCAATCAGCCCCAGCATTTT. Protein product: CASSQEASNQPQHF.

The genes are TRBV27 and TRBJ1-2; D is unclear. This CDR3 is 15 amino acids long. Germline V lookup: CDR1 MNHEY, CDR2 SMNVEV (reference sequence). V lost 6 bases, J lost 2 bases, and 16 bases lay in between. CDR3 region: CASRPEQTPNYGYTF. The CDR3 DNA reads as TGTGCCAGCAGACCCGAACAAACCCCCAACTATGGCTACACCTTC.

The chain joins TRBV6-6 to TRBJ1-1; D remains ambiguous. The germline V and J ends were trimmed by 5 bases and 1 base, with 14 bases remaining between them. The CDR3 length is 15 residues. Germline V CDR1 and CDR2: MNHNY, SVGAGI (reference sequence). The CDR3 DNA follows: TGTGCCAGCAGTGACTGGACGGGAAGGAACACTGAAGCTTTCTTT. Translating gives CASSDWTGRNTEAFF.

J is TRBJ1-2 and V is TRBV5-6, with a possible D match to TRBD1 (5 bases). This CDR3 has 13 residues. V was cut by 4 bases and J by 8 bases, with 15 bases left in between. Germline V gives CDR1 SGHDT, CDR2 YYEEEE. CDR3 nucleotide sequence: TGTGCCAGCAGCCCGCGCAGGGTGGTCGGCTACACCTTC. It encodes CASSPRRVVGYTF.

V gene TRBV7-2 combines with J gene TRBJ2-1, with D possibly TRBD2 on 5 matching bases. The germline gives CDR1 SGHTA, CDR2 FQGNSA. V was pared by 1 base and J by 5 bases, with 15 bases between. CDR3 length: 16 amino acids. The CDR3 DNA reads TGTGCCAGCAGCTTAGGAAGGCTAGCAGGAAACAATGAGCAGTTCTTC. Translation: CASSLGRLAGNNEQFF.

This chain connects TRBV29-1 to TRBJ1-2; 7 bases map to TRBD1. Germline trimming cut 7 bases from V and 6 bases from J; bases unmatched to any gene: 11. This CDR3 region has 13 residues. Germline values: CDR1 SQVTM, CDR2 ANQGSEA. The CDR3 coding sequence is TGCAGCGCCTACCGACAGGGTTCGAATGGCTACACCTTC. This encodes CSAYRQGSNGYTF.

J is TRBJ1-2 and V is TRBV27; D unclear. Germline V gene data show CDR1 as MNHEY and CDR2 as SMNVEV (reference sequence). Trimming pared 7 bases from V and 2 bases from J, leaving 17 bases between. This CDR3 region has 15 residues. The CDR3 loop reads CASTLRSGRNYGYTF. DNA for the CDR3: TGTGCCAGCACTCTAAGAAGCGGGCGGAACTATGGCTACACCTTC.

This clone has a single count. The CDR3 spells CASRSSWDGGGTEAFF. The CDR3 DNA reads TGTGCCAGTAGATCCTCTTGGGACGGGGGGGGCACTGAAGCTTTCTTT. The gene calls are TRBV19 and TRBJ1-1; a possible D gene is TRBD1 (5 bases). Trimming pared 6 bases from V and 4 bases from J, leaving 21 bases between. Germline CDR1 LNHDA, CDR2 SQIVND (reference sequence). CDR3 size: 16 residues.

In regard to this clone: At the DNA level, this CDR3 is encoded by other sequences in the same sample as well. The CDR3 DNA sequence: TGTGCCAGCTCTCCAGACAGCTATGGCTACACCTTC. It specifies CASSPDSYGYTF. The chain links TRBV18 to TRBJ1-2, with D possibly matching TRBD1 (5 bases). Trimming removed 6 bases at V and 4 bases at J, with 9 bases between. There are 12 residues in the CDR3. Germline CDR1 KGHSH, CDR2 LQKENI.

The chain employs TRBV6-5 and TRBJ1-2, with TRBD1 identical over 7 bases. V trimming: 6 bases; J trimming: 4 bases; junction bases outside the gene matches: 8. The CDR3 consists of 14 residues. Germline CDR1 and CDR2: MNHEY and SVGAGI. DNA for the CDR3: TGTGCCAGCAGACCCAACAGGGGAGGCTATGGCTACACCTTC. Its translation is CASRPNRGGYGYTF.

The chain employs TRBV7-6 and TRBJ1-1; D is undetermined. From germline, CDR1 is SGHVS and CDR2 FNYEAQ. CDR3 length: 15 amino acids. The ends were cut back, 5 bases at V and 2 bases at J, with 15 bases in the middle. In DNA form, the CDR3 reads TGTGCCAGCAGCGCCACCACAGCGGGAAACACTGAAGCTTTCTTT. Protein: CASSATTAGNTEAFF.

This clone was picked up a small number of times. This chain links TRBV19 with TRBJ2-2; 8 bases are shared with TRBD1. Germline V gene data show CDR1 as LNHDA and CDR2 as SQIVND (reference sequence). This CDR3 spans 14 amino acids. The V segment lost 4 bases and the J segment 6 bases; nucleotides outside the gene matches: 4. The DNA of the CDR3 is TGTGCCAGTAGTAGAGGACAGGGTTCCGGGGAGCTGTTTTTT. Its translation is CASSRGQGSGELFF.

This CDR3 is CASSSEPPGQGWYNEQFF. CDR3 DNA: TGTGCCAGCAGCTCGGAGCCTCCGGGACAGGGGTGGTACAATGAGCAGTTCTTC. The chain couples TRBV5-5 to TRBJ2-1, with 10 bases lining up with TRBD1. Per the germline V gene, CDR1 is SGHKS and CDR2 is YYEKEE (reference sequence). V trimming: 3 bases; J trimming: 4 bases; junction bases outside the gene matches: 13. The CDR3 is made up of 18 amino acids.

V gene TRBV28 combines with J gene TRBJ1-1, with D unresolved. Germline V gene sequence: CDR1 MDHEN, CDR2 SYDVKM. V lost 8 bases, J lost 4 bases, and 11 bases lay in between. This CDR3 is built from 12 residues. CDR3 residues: CASRGPVTEAFF. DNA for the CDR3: TGTGCCAGCCGAGGGCCGGTCACTGAAGCTTTCTTT. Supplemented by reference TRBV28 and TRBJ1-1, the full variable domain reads DVKVTQSSRYLVKRTGEKVFLECVQDMDHENMFWYRQDPGLGLRLIYFSYDVKMKEKGDIPEGYSVSREKKERFSLILESASTNQTSMYLCASRGPVTEAFFGQGTRLTVV.

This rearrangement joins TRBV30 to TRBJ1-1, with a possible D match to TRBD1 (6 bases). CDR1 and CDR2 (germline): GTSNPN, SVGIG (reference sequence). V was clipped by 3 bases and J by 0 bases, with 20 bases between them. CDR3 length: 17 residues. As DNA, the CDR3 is TGTGCCTGGAGGGTGAATAGCTGGACAGTCCTGAACACTGAAGCTTTCTTT. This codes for CAWRVNSWTVLNTEAFF.

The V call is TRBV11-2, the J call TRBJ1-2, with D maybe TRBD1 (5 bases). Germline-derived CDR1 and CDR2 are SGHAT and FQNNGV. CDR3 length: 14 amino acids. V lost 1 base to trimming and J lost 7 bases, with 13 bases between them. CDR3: CASSLVESGFGYTF. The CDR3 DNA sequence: TGTGCCAGCAGCTTAGTAGAGTCAGGGTTTGGCTACACCTTC.

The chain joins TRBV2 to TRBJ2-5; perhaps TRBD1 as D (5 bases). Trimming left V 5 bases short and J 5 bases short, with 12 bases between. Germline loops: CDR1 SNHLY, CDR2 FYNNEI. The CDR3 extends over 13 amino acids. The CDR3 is CASSPDSRETQYF. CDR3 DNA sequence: TGTGCCAGCAGTCCTGACAGCCGCGAGACCCAGTACTTC.

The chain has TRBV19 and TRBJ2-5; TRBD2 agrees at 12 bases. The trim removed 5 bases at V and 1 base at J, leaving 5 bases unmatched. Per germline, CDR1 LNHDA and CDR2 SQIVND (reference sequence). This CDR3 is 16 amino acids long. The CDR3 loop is CASSRLAGALQETQYF. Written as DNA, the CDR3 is TGTGCCAGTAGTCGACTAGCGGGGGCCCTCCAAGAGACCCAGTACTTC.

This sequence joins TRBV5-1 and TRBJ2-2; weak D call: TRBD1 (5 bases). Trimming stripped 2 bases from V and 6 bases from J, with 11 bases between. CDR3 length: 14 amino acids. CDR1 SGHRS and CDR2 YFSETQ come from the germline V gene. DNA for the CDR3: TGCGCCAGCAGCTTAAGGGGTAACGCCGGGGAGCTGTTTTTT. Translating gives CASSLRGNAGELFF. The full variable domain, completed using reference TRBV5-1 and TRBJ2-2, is KAGVTQTPRYLIKTRGQQVTLSCSPISGHRSVSWYQQTPGQGLQFLFEYFSETQRNKGNFPGRFSGRQFSNSRSEMNVSTLELGDSALYLCASSLRGNAGELFFGEGSRLTVL.

The CDR3 DNA follows: TGTGCTAGTGGTACGGGTCGGGGGAATCATGGCTACACCTTC. Translated: CASGTGRGNHGYTF. The chain uses TRBV12-5 and TRBJ1-2, with D possibly TRBD1 on 5 matching bases. V lost 5 bases and J 6 bases, leaving 16 bases between the germline ends. The CDR3 runs to 14 residues. Germline V gene data show CDR1 as LGHNT and CDR2 as FRNRAP.

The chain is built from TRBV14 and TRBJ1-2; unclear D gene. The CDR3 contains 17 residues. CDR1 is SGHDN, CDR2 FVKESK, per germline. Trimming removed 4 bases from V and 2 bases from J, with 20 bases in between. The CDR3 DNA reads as TGTGCCAGCAGCCCGGGTGAATTCGGAGGGCGAAACTATGGCTACACCTTC. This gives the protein CASSPGEFGGRNYGYTF.

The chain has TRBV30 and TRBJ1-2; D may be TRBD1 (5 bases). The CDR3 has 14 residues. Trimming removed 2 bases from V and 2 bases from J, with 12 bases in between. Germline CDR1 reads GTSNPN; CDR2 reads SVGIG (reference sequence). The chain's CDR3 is CAWSHDSKNYGYTF. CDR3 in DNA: TGTGCCTGGAGTCACGACAGCAAAAACTATGGCTACACCTTC.

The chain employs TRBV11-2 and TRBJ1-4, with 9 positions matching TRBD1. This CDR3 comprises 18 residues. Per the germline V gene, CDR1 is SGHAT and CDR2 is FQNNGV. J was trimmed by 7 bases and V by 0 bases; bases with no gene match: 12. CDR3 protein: CASSLEWDRVGVREKLFF. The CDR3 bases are TGTGCCAGCAGCTTAGAGTGGGACAGGGTCGGTGTTCGTGAAAAACTGTTTTTT.